Sequencing of this TCR beta chain was carried out in a study of naive and memory T cell subsets. A remark on this clonotype: Antigen unknown. This may come from a read error, since a much larger clone is one base off.

TCR cDNA received a 3' ligated oligonucleotide that carried a UMI. Whole blood, 2.5 to 3 ml, came from adult healthy volunteers. Reverse transcription used DNase-treated unsorted total RNA, aiming for about 1 to 1000 ng. V gave up 5 bases and J gave up 11 bases, with 16 bases separating them. CDR3 length equals 13 residues. Ligated cDNA underwent four rounds of PCR with nested alpha and beta constant region primers and SP2. A single record per CDR3 protein comes from TCRdb applying MiXCR to the 5' RACE reads. This table holds some 60,000 distinct CDR3 sequences, under 10% found once. The study's findings and limits: The RNA method is potentially sensitive to activation and differentiation changes.

The genes are TRBV12-3 or TRBV12-4 and TRBJ1-5; no clear D gene. This clonotype was obtained from a female donor in good health. The CDR3 sequence is CASSPSSALSQHF. CDR3 DNA: TGTGCCAGCAGTCCCAGCAGCGCTTTGTCCCAGCATTTT.